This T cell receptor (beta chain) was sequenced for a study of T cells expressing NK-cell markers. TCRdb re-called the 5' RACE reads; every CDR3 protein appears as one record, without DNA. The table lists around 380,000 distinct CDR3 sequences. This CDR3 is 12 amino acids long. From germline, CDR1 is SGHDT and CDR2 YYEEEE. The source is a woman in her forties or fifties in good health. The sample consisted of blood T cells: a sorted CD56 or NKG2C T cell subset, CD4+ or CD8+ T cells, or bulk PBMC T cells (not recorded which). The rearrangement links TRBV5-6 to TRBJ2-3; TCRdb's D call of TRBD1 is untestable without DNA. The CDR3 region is CASTPRAGTQYF. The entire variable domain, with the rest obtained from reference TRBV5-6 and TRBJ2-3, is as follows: DAGVTQSPTHLIKTRGQQVTLRCSPKSGHDTVSWYQQALGQGPQFIFQYYEEEERQRGNFPDRFSGHQFPNYSSELNVNALLLGDSALYLCASTPRAGTQYFGPGTRLTVL.